This is a list of T cell receptor beta chains from one sample in a study of response to subunit inactivated influenza vaccine. Each CDR3 protein is one row after TCRdb ran MiXCR on the RT-PCR reads. The data hold some 180,000 distinct CDR3 sequences, with about 9.3% observed a single time. Sequenced material: non-naive T cells sorted from PBMCs, taken on the day of vaccination. The receptors derive from a man aged 50-60 years who received an inactivated influenza vaccine. Each CDR3 is given with its conserved first and last residue. A D gene is named only where the DNA matches it firmly. Not all rows give a size; the values are once, few, many and, for expanded clones, a class.

J: TRBJ1-2
D: .
size: few
V: TRBV6-1
CDR3: CASTEGGLANYGYTF
DNA: TGTGCCAGCACCGAAGGGGGGCTAGCTAACTATGGCTACACCTTC

J: TRBJ2-3
D: TRBD2
size: .
V: TRBV11-2
CDR3: CASSLLPNERGSRDTRYF
DNA: TGTGCCAGCAGCTTACTCCCGAATGAGCGGGGGAGCAGGGATACGCGGTATTTT

J: TRBJ2-7
D: TRBD2
size: many
V: TRBV18
CDR3: CASSSRRPGLAPSYEQYF
DNA: TGTGCCAGCTCAAGCCGACGACCGGGACTAGCCCCATCATACGAGCAGTACTTC

J: TRBJ1-2
D: .
size: many
V: TRBV27
CDR3: CASSSRGDYGYTF
DNA: TGTGCCAGCAGTAGTCGGGGAGACTATGGCTACACCTTC

J: TRBJ2-7
D: .
size: .
V: TRBV15
CDR3: CATSRGRLLSYEQYF
DNA: TGTGCCACCAGCAGAGGGCGGCTCTTATCCTACGAGCAGTACTTC

J: TRBJ2-3
D: .
size: .
V: TRBV5-6
CDR3: CASSPGNTDTQYF
DNA: TGTGCCAGCAGCCCCGGGAACACAGATACGCAGTATTTT

J: TRBJ2-5
D: .
size: many
V: TRBV20-1
CDR3: CSARASQGHWYF
DNA: TGCAGTGCTAGAGCATCACAGGGACACTGGTACTTC

J: TRBJ1-5
D: .
size: many
V: TRBV12-3/TRBV12-4
CDR3: CASSLQWQPQHF
DNA: TGTGCCAGCAGTTTACAGTGGCAGCCCCAGCATTTT

J: TRBJ1-1
D: .
size: many
V: TRBV12-3/TRBV12-4
CDR3: CASTSLGTLMNTEAFF
DNA: TGTGCCAGCACCAGTTTAGGGACACTTATGAACACTGAAGCTTTCTTT

J: TRBJ2-3
D: TRBD1
size: few
V: TRBV2
CDR3: CASRAGTGFGAGADTQYF
DNA: TGTGCCAGCAGGGCCGGGACAGGGTTCGGCGCGGGGGCAGATACGCAGTATTTT

J: TRBJ1-1
D: .
size: many
V: TRBV20-1
CDR3: CSARVGGGAEAFF
DNA: TGCAGTGCTAGGGTCGGTGGGGGAGCTGAAGCTTTCTTT

J: TRBJ1-1
D: .
size: many
V: TRBV4-1
CDR3: CASMVGQGGTEAFF
DNA: TGCGCCAGCATGGTGGGCCAGGGTGGAACTGAAGCTTTCTTT

J: TRBJ1-1
D: .
size: .
V: TRBV4-3
CDR3: CASSQERSINTEAFF
DNA: TGCGCCAGCAGCCAAGAGCGCAGTATAAACACTGAAGCTTTCTTT

J: TRBJ2-6
D: .
size: .
V: TRBV5-4
CDR3: CASSLGGAGANVLTF
DNA: TGTGCCAGCAGCTTGGGAGGGGCTGGGGCCAACGTCCTGACTTTC

J: TRBJ2-5
D: TRBD2
size: many
V: TRBV28
CDR3: CASSLAGGFQETQYF
DNA: TGTGCCAGCAGTCTAGCGGGGGGGTTCCAAGAGACCCAGTACTTC

J: TRBJ2-5
D: TRBD2
size: many
V: TRBV6-1
CDR3: CASSDRGLAGGAQYF
DNA: TGTGCCAGCAGCGACCGAGGACTAGCGGGAGGGGCCCAGTACTTC

J: TRBJ1-1
D: .
size: few
V: TRBV20-1
CDR3: CSATGTSNTEAFF
DNA: TGCAGTGCTACCGGGACTTCGAACACTGAAGCTTTCTTT

J: TRBJ2-1
D: TRBD2
size: many
V: TRBV6-5
CDR3: CASSYDGGSGANEQFF
DNA: TGTGCCAGCAGTTACGATGGCGGGAGCGGGGCCAATGAGCAGTTCTTC

J: TRBJ2-7
D: TRBD2
size: .
V: TRBV7-2
CDR3: CASSRGLALEQYF
DNA: TGTGCCAGCAGCCGAGGACTAGCCCTCGAGCAGTACTTC

J: TRBJ2-3
D: .
size: many
V: TRBV15
CDR3: CATSGGQLGDTQYF
DNA: TGTGCCACCAGCGGAGGACAGCTGGGAGATACGCAGTATTTT

J: TRBJ2-1
D: .
size: many
V: TRBV18
CDR3: CASSPRESFNEQFF
DNA: TGTGCCAGCTCACCCCGGGAGTCCTTCAATGAGCAGTTCTTC

J: TRBJ2-6
D: .
size: .
V: TRBV21-1
CDR3: CASSSTGTGTVLRGSGANVLTF
DNA: TGTGCCAGCAGCTCCACCGGGACAGGGACCGTGTTAAGAGGCTCTGGGGCCAACGTCCTGACTTTC

J: TRBJ1-1
D: .
size: many
V: TRBV5-1
CDR3: CASSGRTGTRNTEAFF
DNA: TGCGCCAGCAGCGGAAGAACCGGGACACGGAACACTGAAGCTTTCTTT

J: TRBJ2-2
D: .
size: many
V: TRBV5-1
CDR3: CASSLQTGENTGELFF
DNA: TGCGCCAGCAGCTTGCAAACAGGCGAGAACACCGGGGAGCTGTTTTTT

J: TRBJ1-6
D: .
size: many
V: TRBV4-3
CDR3: CASSQDTGGNSPLHF
DNA: TGCGCCAGCAGCCAAGATACTGGCGGGAATTCACCCCTCCACTTT

J: TRBJ2-1
D: TRBD2
size: few
V: TRBV9
CDR3: CASSVISGGSSDEQFF
DNA: TGTGCCAGCAGCGTAATTTCTGGCGGGAGTTCGGATGAGCAGTTCTTC

J: TRBJ2-5
D: .
size: .
V: TRBV6-1
CDR3: CASRGSGRETQYF
DNA: TGTGCCAGCAGGGGATCAGGGCGGGAGACCCAGTACTTC

J: TRBJ2-3
D: TRBD2
size: .
V: TRBV5-5
CDR3: CASSFRLAGRLTDTQYF
DNA: TGTGCCAGCAGCTTCCGACTAGCGGGACGTCTCACAGATACGCAGTATTTT

J: TRBJ2-2
D: .
size: few
V: TRBV10-3
CDR3: CAISESHSNTGELFF
DNA: TGTGCCATCAGTGAGTCACACTCGAACACCGGGGAGCTGTTTTTT

J: TRBJ2-6
D: .
size: .
V: TRBV20-1
CDR3: CSAPGGLSLSGANVLTF
DNA: TGCAGTGCTCCTGGGGGGCTGTCCCTCTCTGGGGCCAACGTCCTGACTTTC

J: TRBJ2-3
D: .
size: few
V: TRBV20-1
CDR3: CSARDSKADTQYF
DNA: TGCAGTGCTAGGGACTCCAAGGCCGATACGCAGTATTTT

J: TRBJ2-1
D: .
size: many
V: TRBV20-1
CDR3: CSARVAARVYNEQFF
DNA: TGCAGTGCTAGAGTAGCGGCCAGGGTGTACAATGAGCAGTTCTTC